Listed below are T cell receptor beta chains from one sample, sequenced in a study of T-cell memory formation after mild COVID-19. Each CDR3 protein is one row after TCRdb ran MiXCR on the 5' RACE reads. The repertoire holds 150,000 to 200,000 distinct CDR3 sequences, with less than 40% as singletons. The sequenced sample was PBMCs or a T cell subset sorted from them (not recorded which). These receptors all stem from an adult woman who had mild COVID-19 (a few samples of this study predate the infection). Cell type and time point are not known. Both conserved end residues are part of each CDR3. The order of the fields is V gene, clone size, D gene, J gene, CDR3 protein, CDR3 DNA. The D gene is left open where the match is weak. Clone size appears in some rows only: once, few, many, or a class for an expanded clone.

TRBV5-1,few,NA,TRBJ2-1,CASSSAGLSSYNEQFF,TGCGCCAGCAGCTCGGCGGGCCTGAGCTCCTACAATGAGCAGTTCTTC
TRBV20-1,few,TRBD1,TRBJ2-1,CSATLDRAEKQFF,TGCAGTGCTACCCTGGACAGGGCCGAGAAGCAGTTCTTC
TRBV28,many,TRBD2,TRBJ2-7,CASSTFSGRTLAEQYF,TGTGCCAGCAGTACATTTAGCGGGAGAACCCTGGCCGAGCAGTACTTC
TRBV12-3/TRBV12-4,NA,TRBD2,TRBJ2-4,CASTGGRDWLNIQYF,TGTGCCAGCACCGGGGGGAGGGATTGGTTGAACATTCAGTACTTC
TRBV5-1,NA,TRBD2,TRBJ2-1,CASSLRRERSNEQFF,TGCGCCAGCAGCTTGAGGCGGGAGCGGTCGAATGAGCAGTTCTTC
TRBV27,once,NA,TRBJ1-1,CASSPYGRENTEAFF,TGTGCCAGCAGTCCCTACGGGAGGGAGAACACTGAAGCTTTCTTT
TRBV10-2,NA,NA,TRBJ2-1,CASSSDTDSYNEQFF,TGCGCCAGCAGTTCTGACACGGACTCCTACAATGAGCAGTTCTTC
TRBV20-1,NA,TRBD1,TRBJ2-7,CSALGQGISYEQYF,TGCAGTGCTTTAGGACAGGGAATCTCCTACGAGCAGTACTTC
TRBV19,NA,TRBD1,TRBJ1-2,CASSTRQGAPLWYGYTF,TGTGCCAGTAGTACCCGACAGGGGGCGCCTTTATGGTATGGCTACACCTTC
TRBV11-3,NA,TRBD1,TRBJ2-1,CASSPYRGIVDEQFF,TGTGCCAGCAGCCCATACAGGGGTATAGTGGATGAGCAGTTCTTC
TRBV2,NA,TRBD2,TRBJ2-1,CASSAGLADNEQFF,TGTGCCAGCAGTGCCGGACTAGCGGACAATGAGCAGTTCTTC
TRBV12-3/TRBV12-4,NA,TRBD2,TRBJ2-1,CASSFSLFSAGIPGLDYEQFF,TGTGCCAGCAGTTTTTCTTTGTTCTCGGCGGGGATCCCGGGACTAGATTATGAGCAGTTCTTC
TRBV7-3,few,NA,TRBJ2-2,CASSSRTESNTGELFF,TGTGCCAGCAGCTCAAGGACAGAATCGAACACCGGGGAGCTGTTTTTT
TRBV29-1,few,NA,TRBJ2-1,CSVATWGTRDNEQFF,TGCAGCGTTGCGACGTGGGGCACCAGGGACAATGAGCAGTTCTTC
TRBV11-3,NA,NA,TRBJ1-1,CASSLEFMNTEAFF,TGTGCCAGCAGCCTAGAGTTTATGAACACTGAAGCTTTCTTT
TRBV6-1,NA,TRBD2,TRBJ2-3,CASSGSSGSTDTQYF,TGTGCCAGCAGTGGATCTAGCGGGAGCACAGATACGCAGTATTTT
TRBV5-5,NA,TRBD1,TRBJ2-7,CASSTGTGGWEQYF,TGTGCCAGCAGCACCGGGACAGGGGGCTGGGAGCAGTACTTC
TRBV6-2/TRBV6-3,few,TRBD1,TRBJ2-7,CASNRQGSAYEQYF,TGTGCCAGCAACCGACAGGGATCGGCCTACGAGCAGTACTTC
TRBV5-1,many,NA,TRBJ2-2,CASSFGATGELFF,TGCGCCAGCAGCTTCGGGGCGACCGGGGAGCTGTTTTTT
TRBV9,few,TRBD1,TRBJ2-7,CASSVETGASEQYF,TGTGCCAGCAGCGTAGAAACAGGGGCTAGCGAGCAGTACTTC
TRBV12-3/TRBV12-4,NA,NA,TRBJ1-1,CASSNTDRGNTEAFF,TGTGCCAGCAGTAACACAGACAGAGGGAACACTGAAGCTTTCTTT